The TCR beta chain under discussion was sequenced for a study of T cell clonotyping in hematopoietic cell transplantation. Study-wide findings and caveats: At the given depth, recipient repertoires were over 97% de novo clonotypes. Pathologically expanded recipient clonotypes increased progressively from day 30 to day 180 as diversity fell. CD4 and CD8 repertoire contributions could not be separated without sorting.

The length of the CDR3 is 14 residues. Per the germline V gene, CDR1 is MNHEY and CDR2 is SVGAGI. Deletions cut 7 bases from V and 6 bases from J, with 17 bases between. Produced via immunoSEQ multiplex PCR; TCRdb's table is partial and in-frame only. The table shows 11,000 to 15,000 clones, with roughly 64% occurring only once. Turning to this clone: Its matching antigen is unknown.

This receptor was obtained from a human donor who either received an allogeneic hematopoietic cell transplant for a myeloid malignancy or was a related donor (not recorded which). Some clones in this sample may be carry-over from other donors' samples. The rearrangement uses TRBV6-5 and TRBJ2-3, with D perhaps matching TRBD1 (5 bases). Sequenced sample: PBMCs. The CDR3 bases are TGTGCCAGCACCCGACAGACACCCCACGATACGCAGTATTTT. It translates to CASTRQTPHDTQYF.